A selection of T cell receptor beta chains follows, all from one sample in a study of OX40 agonist ivuxolimab in advanced cancers. Clones were read by immunoSEQ multiplex PCR, and TCRdb kept only the in-frame ones, dropping some. The sample lists around 50,000 clones, 70% to 90% occurring once. The sequencing here drew on CD4+ or CD8+ T cells sorted from blood, taken in a trial of the OX40 agonist ivuxolimab. Every receptor here comes from an adult with an advanced solid tumor such as melanoma, head and neck, liver or kidney cancer. Each CDR3 is given without its conserved first and last residue. Fields, in order: J gene, V gene, CDR3 protein.

J gene: TRBJ2-7; V gene: TRBV9; CDR3 protein: ASSVAASGSIYEQY
J gene: TRBJ1-5; V gene: TRBV4-1; CDR3 protein: ASSRTGTSPNQPQH
J gene: TRBJ2-7; V gene: TRBV19; CDR3 protein: ASRQGSLSYEQY
J gene: TRBJ2-1; V gene: TRBV11-1; CDR3 protein: ASSPQVRRTYNEQF
J gene: TRBJ2-5; V gene: TRBV5-4; CDR3 protein: ASSLVGGIETQY
J gene: TRBJ2-5; V gene: TRBV19; CDR3 protein: ASSISQETQY
J gene: TRBJ1-5; V gene: TRBV21-1; CDR3 protein: ASSKPTLTGLRNQPQH
J gene: TRBJ2-6; V gene: TRBV5-4; CDR3 protein: ASSRGRIGSGANVLT
J gene: TRBJ2-2; V gene: TRBV5-1; CDR3 protein: ASSGTGYPGELF
J gene: TRBJ2-4; V gene: TRBV5-1; CDR3 protein: ASSAGGGNIQY
J gene: TRBJ2-7; V gene: TRBV28; CDR3 protein: ASSSEDRVFDEQY
J gene: TRBJ1-2; V gene: TRBV2; CDR3 protein: ASSDGGKGYGYT
J gene: TRBJ1-3; V gene: TRBV27; CDR3 protein: ASSLSGAGNTIY
J gene: TRBJ1-4; V gene: TRBV18; CDR3 protein: ASSPGFIVGSDEKLF
J gene: TRBJ1-6; V gene: TRBV5-4; CDR3 protein: ASSFQRSRTNSPLH
J gene: TRBJ2-7; V gene: TRBV25-1; CDR3 protein: ASSEFGGSGEQY
J gene: TRBJ2-3; V gene: TRBV27; CDR3 protein: GTGQGSGSDTQY
J gene: TRBJ2-3; V gene: TRBV6-6; CDR3 protein: ASIGAGTQY
J gene: TRBJ1-2; V gene: TRBV27; CDR3 protein: ASKEGRGPYGYT
J gene: TRBJ2-5; V gene: TRBV19; CDR3 protein: ASSDRRETQY
J gene: TRBJ2-3; V gene: TRBV6-1; CDR3 protein: ASSGLDTQY
J gene: TRBJ1-3; V gene: TRBV18; CDR3 protein: ASSPSTGTGGNTIY
J gene: TRBJ1-3; V gene: TRBV2; CDR3 protein: ASSPRGTVSGNTIY
J gene: TRBJ2-3; V gene: TRBV5-4; CDR3 protein: ASSFISTDTQY
J gene: TRBJ1-4; V gene: TRBV2; CDR3 protein: ASRLDRGSEKLF
J gene: TRBJ1-3; V gene: TRBV15; CDR3 protein: ATSRDRVTGNTIY
J gene: TRBJ1-2; V gene: TRBV7-2; CDR3 protein: ASSRDSYGYT
J gene: TRBJ2-3; V gene: TRBV19; CDR3 protein: ASSIGGDTDTQY
J gene: TRBJ2-1; V gene: TRBV7-6; CDR3 protein: ASSRLGRDDEQF
J gene: TRBJ2-2; V gene: TRBV6-4; CDR3 protein: ASRLQDSTGELF
J gene: TRBJ2-6; V gene: TRBV21-1; CDR3 protein: ASSPDRVTGANVLT
J gene: TRBJ2-5; V gene: TRBV10-2; CDR3 protein: ASSESLAGVRRETQY
J gene: TRBJ1-1; V gene: TRBV7-9; CDR3 protein: ASSLLPWTGENTEAF
J gene: TRBJ1-5; V gene: TRBV5-1; CDR3 protein: ASSLTGGRQPQH
J gene: TRBJ2-7; V gene: TRBV5-1; CDR3 protein: ASSRLAGAYEQY
J gene: TRBJ2-1; V gene: TRBV19; CDR3 protein: ASSKGAGATYNEQF
J gene: TRBJ2-5; V gene: TRBV4-1; CDR3 protein: ASSQAPLLRERETQY
J gene: TRBJ2-7; V gene: TRBV11-1; CDR3 protein: ASSSLAYRGEQY
J gene: TRBJ2-7; V gene: TRBV2; CDR3 protein: ASSDPASGRTYEQY
J gene: TRBJ2-2; V gene: TRBV11-3; CDR3 protein: ASSPDTGELF
J gene: TRBJ2-5; V gene: TRBV20-1; CDR3 protein: SARLLETQY
J gene: TRBJ1-1; V gene: TRBV28; CDR3 protein: ASSLIGAGPNTEAF
J gene: TRBJ2-4; V gene: TRBV27; CDR3 protein: ASSSPGTGGNIQY
J gene: TRBJ2-5; V gene: TRBV2; CDR3 protein: ASSGVSLGTQY
J gene: TRBJ2-3; V gene: TRBV6-1; CDR3 protein: ASSGASRGADTQY
J gene: TRBJ2-7; V gene: TRBV13; CDR3 protein: ASSSRTGGYDEQY
J gene: TRBJ2-5; V gene: TRBV7-9; CDR3 protein: ASSLAAGVETQY
J gene: TRBJ2-2; V gene: TRBV27; CDR3 protein: ASSLSAGRITGELF
J gene: TRBJ2-2; V gene: TRBV5-1; CDR3 protein: ASSPGPRVGNTGELF